This TCR beta chain was identified during a study of T-cell reconstitution after alpha-beta-depleted transplantation in children. Regarding the study as a whole: A year post-transplant, T-cell counts and diversity derived mostly from newly produced T cells. Some patients' high day-60 TCRbeta diversity was traced to surviving recipient T cells and thymic progenitors.

The library targeted TCRbeta and was prepared with unique molecular identifiers. TCRdb passed the PCR reads through MiXCR, listing each CDR3 protein once. This table has fewer than 550,000 distinct CDR3 sequences, about an eighth appearing once. The germline V gene encodes CDR1 SGHVS and CDR2 FQNEAQ. V was clipped by 3 bases and J by 8 bases, with 16 bases between them. The CDR3 contains 14 residues. About this clonotype: The antigen is not known.

Here the sequenced sample was PBMCs, mostly from graft donor cells, taken 180 days after TCRalphabeta/CD19-depleted stem cell transplant. The chain employs TRBV7-8 and TRBJ1-1; D is unresolved. This receptor was identified in a female patient aged 2 to 10 who had a stem cell transplant for aplastic anemia, so the T cells may come from the graft donor. The CDR3 DNA follows: TGTGCCAGCAGCTTGAACCCGGGAGACCCAGAAGCTTTCTTT. Encoded protein: CASSLNPGDPEAFF. The full variable domain, in which reference TRBV7-8 and TRBJ1-1 provide the parts outside the CDR3, is GAGVSQSPRYKVAKRGQDVALRCDPISGHVSLFWYQQALGQGPEFLTYFQNEAQLDKSGLPSDRFFAERPEGSVSTLKIQRTQQEDSAVYLCASSLNPGDPEAFFGQGTRLTVV.